These 15 T cell receptor beta chains came from one sample sequenced in a study of cytomegalovirus exposure and HLA in healthy donors. Primers for the PCR totalled 60 Vbeta and 13 Jbeta. TCRdb's table, derived via immunoSEQ multiplex PCR, lists solely in-frame clones and lacks some. The sample consists of roughly 93,000 clones, under 80% of them appearing once. Sequences were obtained from PBMCs. Every receptor here comes from a human donor in good health.

This clone was detected only a few times. V is TRBV2 and J is TRBJ1-6; D possibly corresponds to TRBD1 (6 bases). The CDR3 totals 16 residues. Germline-derived CDR1 and CDR2 are SNHLY and FYNNEI. The germline V and J ends were trimmed by 4 bases and 2 bases, with 12 bases remaining between them. The chain's CDR3 is CASSARGAPYNSPLHF. The CDR3 nucleotides read TGTGCCAGCAGTGCCCGGGGGGCACCCTATAATTCACCCCTCCACTTT.

This clone was detected only a few times. The V call is TRBV5-6, the J call TRBJ2-5; the match to TRBD1 covers 7 bases. CDR1 and CDR2 (germline): SGHDT, YYEEEE. There are 13 residues in the CDR3. V gave up 4 bases and J gave up 1 base; unmatched junction bases: 1. CDR3 DNA: TGTGCCAGCAGCACAGGGGTCCAAGAGACCCAGTACTTC. Amino acid sequence: CASSTGVQETQYF.

V gene TRBV10-3 combines with J gene TRBJ2-3; possible D gene TRBD2, 6 bases. V was cut by 8 bases and J by 6 bases, with 15 bases left in between. The CDR3 is made up of 13 amino acids. Germline values: CDR1 ENHRY, CDR2 SYGVKD. DNA for the CDR3: TGTGCCATCGGAGCAGGCGGGGAGGATACGCAGTATTTT. This encodes CAIGAGGEDTQYF.

V gene TRBV6-5 combines with J gene TRBJ2-5; D not certain. Germline lookup yields CDR1 MNHEY and CDR2 SVGAGI. This CDR3 spans 15 amino acids. Trimming took off 5 bases at V and 2 bases at J, with 15 bases between the two ends. CDR3 DNA: TGTGCCAGCAGTCAGATACGCAACACGCAAGAGACCCAGTACTTC. Translating gives CASSQIRNTQETQYF.

Only one count was recorded for this clone. The chain couples TRBV5-6 to TRBJ2-2; 8 nucleotides line up with TRBD1. The CDR3 has 16 amino acids. With 4 bases clipped from V and 4 bases from J, the junction kept 9 bases outside the gene matches. The germline V gene has CDR1 SGHDT and CDR2 YYEEEE. CDR3 coding DNA: TGTGCCAGCAGCCGAATACAGGGGGGAGGCACCGGGGAGCTGTTTTTT. Its protein product is CASSRIQGGGTGELFF.

A few counts support this clone. The junction does not match germline at one end; this may be a read error. The chain joins TRBV7-9 to TRBJ2-3, with a possible D match to TRBD2 (6 bases). Germline CDR1 is SEHNR and CDR2 is FQNEAQ (reference sequence). This CDR3 is 16 amino acids long. CDR3 protein: CSSSTYTGTSTDTQYF. The CDR3, as DNA: TGTTCCAGCAGCACGTATACCGGGACTAGCACAGATACGCAGTATTTT. Full variable domain (outside the CDR3, taken from reference TRBV7-9 and TRBJ2-3): DTGVSQNPRHKITKRGQNVTFRCDPISEHNRLYWYRQTLGQGPEFLTYFQNEAQLEKSRLLSDRFSAERPKGSFSTLEIQRTEQGDSAMYLCSSSTYTGTSTDTQYFGPGTRLTVL.

The rearrangement uses TRBV7-9 and TRBJ1-2, with TRBD1 matching over 8 bases. Germline loops: CDR1 SEHNR, CDR2 FQNEAQ (reference sequence). V lost 2 bases and J lost 4; bases outside the gene matches: 9. CDR3 length equals 16 residues. The CDR3 reads CASSLIGGQGVYGYTF. The DNA for the CDR3 is TGTGCCAGCAGCTTAATTGGAGGACAGGGTGTCTATGGCTACACCTTC. Looking up the rest from reference TRBV7-9 and TRBJ1-2 gives the full variable domain: DTGVSQNPRHKITKRGQNVTFRCDPISEHNRLYWYRQTLGQGPEFLTYFQNEAQLEKSRLLSDRFSAERPKGSFSTLEIQRTEQGDSAMYLCASSLIGGQGVYGYTFGSGTRLTVV.

J is TRBJ1-1 and V is TRBV30; D ambiguous. V lost 0 bases, J lost 0 bases, and 5 bases lay in between. CDR3 length: 13 residues. The germline V gene has CDR1 GTSNPN and CDR2 SVGIG (reference sequence). CDR3 amino acids: CAWSVHMNTEAFF. CDR3 coding DNA: TGTGCCTGGAGTGTACACATGAACACTGAAGCTTTCTTT.

The chain employs TRBV6-4 and TRBJ2-6, with 12 positions matching TRBD1. The V gene's germline CDR1 is MRHNA and CDR2 SNTAGT. Trimming cost V 3 bases and J 2 bases; bases outside gene matches: 5. CDR3 length: 18 residues. The CDR3 loop is CASSERDRGRAGANVLTF. CDR3 DNA sequence: TGTGCCAGCAGTGAACGGGACAGGGGGCGCGCTGGGGCCAACGTCCTGACTTTC.

In this sample, this clone turned up once. The chain couples TRBV2 to TRBJ1-2, with 9 nucleotides matching TRBD1. J lost 0 bases, V lost 6 bases, and 2 bases had no gene match. The CDR3 consists of 14 residues. Germline V gene sequence: CDR1 SNHLY, CDR2 FYNNEI. CDR3 residues: CASRGDRANYGYTF. The CDR3 DNA reads as TGTGCCAGCAGAGGGGACAGGGCTAACTATGGCTACACCTTC.

The chain combines TRBV7-2 with TRBJ1-1, with D tentatively TRBD1 (6 bases). Germline assignment: CDR1 SGHTA and CDR2 FQGNSA. Trimming removed 3 bases from V and 1 base from J, with 12 bases in between. The CDR3 loop spans 15 amino acids. The CDR3 DNA is TGTGCCAGCAGCTTCCGACAGGCCCCGAACACTGAAGCTTTCTTT. This translates into CASSFRQAPNTEAFF.

The chain joins TRBV7-2 to TRBJ1-2; TRBD1 agrees at 11 bases. The CDR3 runs to 14 residues. Losses at the gene ends were 5 bases for V and 10 bases for J; bases not matched to a gene: 9. CDR1 and CDR2 from the germline V gene are SGHTA and FQGNSA. The CDR3 coding sequence is TGTGCCAGCAGCCAGCCGGGACAGGGGGGCCCCTACACCTTC. Translating it yields CASSQPGQGGPYTF.

The V gene is TRBV9, the J gene TRBJ1-3, with TRBD1 matching over 7 bases. Germline CDR1 is SGDLS and CDR2 is YYNGEE. V shed 3 bases and J 0 bases; nucleotides not matched to a gene: 3. This CDR3 has 15 amino acids. The CDR3 bases are TGTGCCAGCAGCGGACAGGGAAACTCTGGAAACACCATATATTTT. Protein product: CASSGQGNSGNTIYF.

A few counts support this clone. The rearrangement links TRBV7-8 to TRBJ1-1; 8 positions agree with TRBD1. Germline values: CDR1 SGHVS, CDR2 FQNEAQ. The CDR3 contains 15 residues. Trimming at V came to 4 bases and at J to 1 base, leaving 5 bases not matched to a gene. The CDR3 DNA follows: TGTGCCAGCAGCTGGCAGGGGGCTGGGAACACTGAAGCTTTCTTT. It is translated as CASSWQGAGNTEAFF.

The J gene is TRBJ1-6, the V gene TRBV27; TRBD1 matches 9 bases. V trimming: 5 bases; J trimming: 6 bases; junction bases outside the gene matches: 8. The germline CDR1 and CDR2 sequences are MNHEY and SMNVEV (reference sequence). The CDR3 covers 16 residues. The CDR3 here is CASSPRTGASNSPLHF. CDR3 DNA: TGTGCCAGCAGTCCCCGGACAGGGGCTAGTAATTCACCCCTCCACTTT.